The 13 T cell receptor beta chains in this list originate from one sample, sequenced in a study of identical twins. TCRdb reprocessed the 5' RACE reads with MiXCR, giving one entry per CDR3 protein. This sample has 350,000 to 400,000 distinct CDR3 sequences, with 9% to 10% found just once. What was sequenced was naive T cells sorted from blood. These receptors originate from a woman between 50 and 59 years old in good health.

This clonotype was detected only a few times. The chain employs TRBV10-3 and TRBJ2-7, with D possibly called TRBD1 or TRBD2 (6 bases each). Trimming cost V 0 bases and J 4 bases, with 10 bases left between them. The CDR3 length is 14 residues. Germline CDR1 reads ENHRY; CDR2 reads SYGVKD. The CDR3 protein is CAISESGGEYEQYF. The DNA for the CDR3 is TGTGCCATCAGTGAGTCCGGGGGCGAGTACGAGCAGTACTTC.

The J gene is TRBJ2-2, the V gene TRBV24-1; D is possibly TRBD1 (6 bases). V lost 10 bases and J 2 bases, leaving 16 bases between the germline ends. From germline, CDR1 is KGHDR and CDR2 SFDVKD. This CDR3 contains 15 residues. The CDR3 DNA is TGTGCCACTATGGACAGTTCCTTTAACACCGGGGAGCTGTTTTTT. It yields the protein CATMDSSFNTGELFF.

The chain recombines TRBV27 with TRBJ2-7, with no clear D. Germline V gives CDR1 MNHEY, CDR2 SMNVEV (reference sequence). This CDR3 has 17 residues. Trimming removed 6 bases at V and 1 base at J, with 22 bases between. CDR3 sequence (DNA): TGTGCCAGCAGCCGACTCTTTGTGGACGAGGATTCCTACGAGCAGTACTTC. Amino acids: CASSRLFVDEDSYEQYF.

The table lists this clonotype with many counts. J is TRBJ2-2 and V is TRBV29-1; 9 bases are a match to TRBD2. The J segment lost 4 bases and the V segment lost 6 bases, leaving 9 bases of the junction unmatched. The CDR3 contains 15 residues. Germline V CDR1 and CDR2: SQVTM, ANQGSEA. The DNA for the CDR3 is TGCAGCGTCCAACCGGGACTAGCAGGCACCGGGGAGCTGTTTTTT. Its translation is CSVQPGLAGTGELFF.

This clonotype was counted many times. CDR3 protein: CASSFISGTSAYEQYF. CDR3 DNA: TGTGCCAGCAGCTTTATCTCTGGGACTAGCGCCTACGAGCAGTACTTC. The chain has TRBV5-5 and TRBJ2-7; 10 nucleotides match TRBD2. This CDR3 spans 16 amino acids. The V gene's germline CDR1 is SGHKS and CDR2 YYEKEE (reference sequence). Trimming removed 2 bases from V and 2 bases from J; junction bases left unmatched: 7.

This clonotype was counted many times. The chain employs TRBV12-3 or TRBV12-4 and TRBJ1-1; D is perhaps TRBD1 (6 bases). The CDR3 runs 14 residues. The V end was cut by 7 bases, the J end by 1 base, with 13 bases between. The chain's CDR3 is CASIAAGENTEAFF. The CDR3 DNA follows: TGTGCCAGCATCGCCGCAGGGGAGAACACTGAAGCTTTCTTT.

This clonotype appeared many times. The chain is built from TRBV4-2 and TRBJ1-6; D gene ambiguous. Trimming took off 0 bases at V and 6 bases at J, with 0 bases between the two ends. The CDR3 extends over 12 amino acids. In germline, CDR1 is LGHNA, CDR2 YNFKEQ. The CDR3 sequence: CASSQDNSPLHF. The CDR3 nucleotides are TGTGCCAGCAGCCAAGATAATTCACCCCTCCACTTT.

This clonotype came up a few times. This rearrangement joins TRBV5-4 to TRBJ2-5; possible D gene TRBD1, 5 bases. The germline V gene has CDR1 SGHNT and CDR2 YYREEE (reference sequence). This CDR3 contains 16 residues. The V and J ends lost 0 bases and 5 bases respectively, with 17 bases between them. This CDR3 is CASSLARAGNGETQYF. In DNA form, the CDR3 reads TGTGCCAGCAGCTTGGCCCGGGCAGGGAATGGGGAGACCCAGTACTTC.

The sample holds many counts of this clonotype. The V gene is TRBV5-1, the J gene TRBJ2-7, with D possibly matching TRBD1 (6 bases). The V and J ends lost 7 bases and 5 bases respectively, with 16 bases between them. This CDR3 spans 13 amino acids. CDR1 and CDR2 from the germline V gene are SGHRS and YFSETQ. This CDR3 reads CASGTLQGHEQYF. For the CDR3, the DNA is TGCGCCAGCGGAACCTTACAGGGTCACGAGCAGTACTTC. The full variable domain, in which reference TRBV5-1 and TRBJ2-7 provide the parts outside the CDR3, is KAGVTQTPRYLIKTRGQQVTLSCSPISGHRSVSWYQQTPGQGLQFLFEYFSETQRNKGNFPGRFSGRQFSNSRSEMNVSTLELGDSALYLCASGTLQGHEQYFGPGTRLTVT.

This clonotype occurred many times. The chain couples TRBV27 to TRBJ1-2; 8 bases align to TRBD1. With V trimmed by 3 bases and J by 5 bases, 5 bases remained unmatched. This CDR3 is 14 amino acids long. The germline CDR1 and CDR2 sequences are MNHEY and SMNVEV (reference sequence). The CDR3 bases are TGTGCCAGCAGTTTGACGGACAGGGATTATGGCTACACCTTC. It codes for CASSLTDRDYGYTF.

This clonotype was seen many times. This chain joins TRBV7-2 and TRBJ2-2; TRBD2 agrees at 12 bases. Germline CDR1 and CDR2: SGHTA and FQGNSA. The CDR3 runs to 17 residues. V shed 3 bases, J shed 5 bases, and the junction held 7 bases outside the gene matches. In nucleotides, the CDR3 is TGTGCCAGCAGCTTTAGTCTCGGACTAGCGGGGACCGGGGAGCTGTTTTTT. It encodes CASSFSLGLAGTGELFF. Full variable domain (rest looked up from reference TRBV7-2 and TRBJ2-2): GAGVSQSPSNKVTEKGKDVELRCDPISGHTALYWYRQSLGQGLEFLIYFQGNSAPDKSGLPSDRFSAERTGGSVSTLTIQRTQQEDSAVYLCASSFSLGLAGTGELFFGEGSRLTVL.

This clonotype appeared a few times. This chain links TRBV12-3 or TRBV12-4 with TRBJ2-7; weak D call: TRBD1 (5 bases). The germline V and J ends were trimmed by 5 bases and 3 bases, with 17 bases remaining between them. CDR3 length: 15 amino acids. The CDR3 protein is CASSQWGSLHYEQYF. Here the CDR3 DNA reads TGTGCCAGCAGTCAATGGGGCAGTTTACACTACGAGCAGTACTTC.

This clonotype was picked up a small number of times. CDR3 region: CSASRRDGTQYF. The DNA for the CDR3 is TGCAGCGCGTCCCGGCGGGACGGGACCCAGTACTTC. The gene calls are TRBV29-1 and TRBJ2-5, with a tentative D call TRBD2 (6 bases). Germline loops: CDR1 SQVTM, CDR2 ANQGSEA. Trimming took off 7 bases at V and 7 bases at J, with 16 bases between the two ends. The CDR3 runs to 12 residues.